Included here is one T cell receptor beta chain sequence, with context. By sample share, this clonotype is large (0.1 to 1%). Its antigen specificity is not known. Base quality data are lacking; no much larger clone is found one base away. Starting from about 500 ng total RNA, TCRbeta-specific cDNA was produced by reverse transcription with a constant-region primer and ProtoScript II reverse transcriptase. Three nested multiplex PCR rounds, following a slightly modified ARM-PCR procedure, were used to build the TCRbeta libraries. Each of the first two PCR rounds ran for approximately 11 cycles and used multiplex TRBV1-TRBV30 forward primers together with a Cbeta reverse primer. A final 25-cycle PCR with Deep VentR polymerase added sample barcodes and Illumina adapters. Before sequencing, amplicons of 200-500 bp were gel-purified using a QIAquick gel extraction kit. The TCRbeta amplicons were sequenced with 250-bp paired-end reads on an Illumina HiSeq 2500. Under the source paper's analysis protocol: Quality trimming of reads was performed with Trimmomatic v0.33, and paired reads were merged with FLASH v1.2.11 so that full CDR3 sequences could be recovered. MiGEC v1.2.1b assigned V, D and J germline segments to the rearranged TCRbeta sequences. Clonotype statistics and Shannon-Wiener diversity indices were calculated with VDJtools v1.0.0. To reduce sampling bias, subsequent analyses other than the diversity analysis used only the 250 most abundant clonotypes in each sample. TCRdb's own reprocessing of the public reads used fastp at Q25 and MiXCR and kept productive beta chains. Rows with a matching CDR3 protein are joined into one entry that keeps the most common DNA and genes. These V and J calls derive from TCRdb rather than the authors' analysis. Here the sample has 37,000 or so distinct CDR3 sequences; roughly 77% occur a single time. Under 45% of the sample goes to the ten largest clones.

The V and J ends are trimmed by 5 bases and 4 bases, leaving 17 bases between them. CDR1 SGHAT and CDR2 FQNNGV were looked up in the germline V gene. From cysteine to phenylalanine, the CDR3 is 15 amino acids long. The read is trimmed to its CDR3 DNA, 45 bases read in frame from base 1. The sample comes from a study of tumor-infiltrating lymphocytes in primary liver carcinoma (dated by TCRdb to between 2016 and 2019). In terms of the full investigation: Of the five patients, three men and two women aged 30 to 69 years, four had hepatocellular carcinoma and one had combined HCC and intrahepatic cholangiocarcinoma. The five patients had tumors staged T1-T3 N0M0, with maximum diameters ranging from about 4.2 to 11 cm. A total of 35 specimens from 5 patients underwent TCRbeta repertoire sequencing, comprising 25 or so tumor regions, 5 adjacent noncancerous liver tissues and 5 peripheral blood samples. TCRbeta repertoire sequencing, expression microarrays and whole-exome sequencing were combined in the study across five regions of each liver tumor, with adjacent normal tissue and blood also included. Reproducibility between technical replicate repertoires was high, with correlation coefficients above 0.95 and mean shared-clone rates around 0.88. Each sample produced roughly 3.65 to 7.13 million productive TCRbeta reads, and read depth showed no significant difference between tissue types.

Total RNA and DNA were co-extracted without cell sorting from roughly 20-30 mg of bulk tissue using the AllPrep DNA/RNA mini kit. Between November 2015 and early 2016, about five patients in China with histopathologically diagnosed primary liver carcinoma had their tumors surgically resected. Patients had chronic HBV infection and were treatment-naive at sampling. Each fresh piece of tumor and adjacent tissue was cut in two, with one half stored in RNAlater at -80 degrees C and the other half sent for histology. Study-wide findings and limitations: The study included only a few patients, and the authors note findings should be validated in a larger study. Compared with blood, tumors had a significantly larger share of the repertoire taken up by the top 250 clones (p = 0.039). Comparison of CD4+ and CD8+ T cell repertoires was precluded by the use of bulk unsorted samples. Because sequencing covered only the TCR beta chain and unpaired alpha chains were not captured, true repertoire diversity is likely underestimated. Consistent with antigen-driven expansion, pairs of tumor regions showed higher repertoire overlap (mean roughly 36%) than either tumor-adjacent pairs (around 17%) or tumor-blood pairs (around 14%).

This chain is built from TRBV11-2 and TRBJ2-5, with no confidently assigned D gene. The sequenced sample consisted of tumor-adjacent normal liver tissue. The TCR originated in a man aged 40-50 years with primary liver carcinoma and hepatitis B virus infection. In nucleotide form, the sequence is TGTGCCAGCAGCCCCGTCGGGCTAGTCCCAGAGACCCAGTACTTC. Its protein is CASSPVGLVPETQYF.